Below are 26 T cell receptor beta chains sequenced from a single sample in a study of T cell changes during pregnancy in multiple sclerosis. The assay was immunoSEQ multiplex PCR, and TCRdb's table has in-frame clones only and misses some. Of tens of thousands of clones listed, 94% are singletons. Sequencing was performed on peripheral blood, taken in the second trimester of pregnancy. These receptors were collected from a female donor in good health, enrolled as a control in a pregnancy study.

The rearrangement links TRBV5-1 to TRBJ2-1; TRBD2 might be the D (5 bases). With 0 bases removed from V and 6 bases from J, the gap between germline ends came to 13 bases. The germline CDR1 and CDR2 sequences are SGHRS and YFSETQ. The CDR3 is 15 amino acids. The CDR3, as DNA: TGCGCCAGCAGCTTGGGGACTCGACCGTTCAATGAGCAGTTCTTC. Translation: CASSLGTRPFNEQFF.

The J gene is TRBJ2-3, the V gene TRBV11-2; tentative D call: TRBD1 (6 bases). The CDR3 contains 14 residues. V lost 3 bases and J 6 bases, leaving 13 bases between the germline ends. CDR1 and CDR2 (germline): SGHAT, FQNNGV. CDR3 sequence: CASSLGAGADTQYF. CDR3 nucleotides: TGTGCCAGCAGCTTGGGCGCAGGGGCGGATACGCAGTATTTT.

Worth noting for this clone: One end of the junction does not line up with germline, which may come from a read error. The gene calls are TRBV29-1 and TRBJ2-1; TRBD2 matches 7 bases. Germline lookup yields CDR1 SQVTM and CDR2 ANQGSEA. This CDR3 is built from 15 residues. The CDR3 here is CSAENPSGKRNEQFF. CDR3 in DNA: TGCAGCGCTGAAAACCCTAGCGGAAAACGCAATGAGCAGTTCTTC.

This chain uses TRBV20-1 with TRBJ2-7, with D unresolved. Trimming removed 4 bases at V and 5 bases at J, with 6 bases between. Looked up from germline, CDR1 is DFQATT and CDR2 is SNEGSKA (reference sequence). The CDR3 loop spans 10 amino acids. CDR3 sequence: CSAIENEQYF. The CDR3, as DNA: TGCAGTGCTATCGAGAACGAGCAGTACTTC.

This rearrangement joins TRBV18 to TRBJ2-1, with 14 bases fitting TRBD2. V was clipped by 2 bases and J by 2 bases; unmatched bases: 5. The CDR3 consists of 18 residues. Germline V lookup: CDR1 KGHSH, CDR2 LQKENI. CDR3 residues: CASSPEGLAGAPYNEQFF. The DNA for the CDR3 is TGTGCCAGCTCACCAGAGGGACTAGCGGGGGCACCCTACAATGAGCAGTTCTTC.

This chain connects TRBV6-5 to TRBJ1-1; 10 bases map to TRBD1. In germline, CDR1 is MNHEY, CDR2 SVGAGI. This CDR3 is 15 amino acids long. Unmatched junction bases numbered 7, after V lost 7 bases and J lost 2 bases. The CDR3, as DNA: TGTGCCAGCACCACCTCGACAGGGGGCAACACTGAAGCTTTCTTT. Residues: CASTTSTGGNTEAFF.

The chain has TRBV7-9 and TRBJ2-7; 8 positions agree with TRBD1. The CDR3 has 12 amino acids. V was clipped by 5 bases and J by 5 bases; unmatched bases: 2. Looked up from germline, CDR1 is SEHNR and CDR2 is FQNEAQ (reference sequence). The CDR3 sequence: CASSRTGNEQYF. CDR3 DNA sequence: TGTGCCAGCAGCCGGACAGGGAACGAGCAGTACTTC.

The DNA for the CDR3 is TGTGCCAGTAGTCCGGAGGCCCTCAGGTATGGACAGGGTATCGGAGAGCAGTACTTC. Protein sequence: CASSPEALRYGQGIGEQYF. The rearrangement links TRBV19 to TRBJ2-7; 8 nucleotides agree with TRBD1. The CDR3 spans 19 residues. Germline loops: CDR1 LNHDA, CDR2 SQIVND (reference sequence). The V gene end was trimmed by 5 bases and the J gene end by 7 bases; junction bases not matched to a gene: 25.

The chain is built from TRBV28 and TRBJ1-4; D gene uncertain. V was shortened by 4 bases and J by 8 bases, with 20 bases between the two germline ends. From germline, CDR1 is MDHEN and CDR2 SYDVKM. The CDR3 loop spans 16 amino acids. For the CDR3, the DNA is TGTGCCAGCAGTTCCCCTAGAGGCGGGTCTAGGGAAAAACTGTTTTTT. Its protein is CASSSPRGGSREKLFF.

This clone showed up just a few times. The genes are TRBV7-9 and TRBJ1-1; TRBD1 matches at 7 bases. The CDR3 runs to 13 residues. The germline gives CDR1 SEHNR, CDR2 FQNEAQ (reference sequence). With 2 bases clipped from V and 7 bases from J, the junction kept 4 bases outside the gene matches. As DNA, the CDR3 is TGTGCCAGCAGCTTAACAGGGGAAGGTGAAGCTTTCTTT. It is translated as CASSLTGEGEAFF.

The chain joins TRBV4-1 to TRBJ2-7; 7 nucleotides agree with TRBD2. CDR1 and CDR2 (germline): MGHRA, YSYEKL. The CDR3 extends over 16 amino acids. V shed 3 bases and J 2 bases; nucleotides not matched to a gene: 10. The CDR3 bases are TGCGCCAGCAGCCAGCAAAGGCTAGCGGACCCCTACGAGCAGTACTTC. Its translation: CASSQQRLADPYEQYF.

The V and J genes are TRBV2 and TRBJ2-5, with no clear D. The CDR3 covers 13 residues. CDR1 is SNHLY and CDR2 is FYNNEI in the germline V gene. Trimming took off 3 bases at V and 1 base at J, with 6 bases between the two ends. CDR3: CASSEETQETQYF. Written as DNA, the CDR3 is TGTGCCAGCAGTGAGGAGACCCAAGAGACCCAGTACTTC. Looking up the rest from reference TRBV2 and TRBJ2-5 gives the full variable domain: EPEVTQTPSHQVTQMGQEVILRCVPISNHLYFYWYRQILGQKVEFLVSFYNNEISEKSEIFDDQFSVERPDGSNFTLKIRSTKLEDSAMYFCASSEETQETQYFGPGTRLLVL.

V usage is TRBV5-4 and J usage is TRBJ2-7, with TRBD1 identical over 9 bases. The CDR3 is made up of 19 amino acids. Per the germline V gene, CDR1 is SGHNT and CDR2 is YYREEE (reference sequence). V lost 0 bases and J lost 3; bases outside the gene matches: 16. This chain's CDR3 is CASSLGDRAREGSYYEQYF. The CDR3 region has the DNA TGTGCCAGCAGCTTGGGGGACAGGGCTAGAGAGGGGTCGTACTACGAGCAGTACTTC.

This clone appeared a single time. The chain joins TRBV5-1 to TRBJ2-5, with TRBD2 matching over 9 bases. In germline, CDR1 is SGHRS, CDR2 YFSETQ. V lost 0 bases to trimming and J lost 4 bases; unmatched junction nucleotides: 7. The CDR3 is 16 amino acids. The CDR3 sequence: CASSLAGSGSGETQYF. The CDR3 bases are TGCGCCAGCAGCTTGGCAGGTAGCGGGAGTGGAGAGACCCAGTACTTC.

The chain combines TRBV27 with TRBJ2-3; 8 bases line up with TRBD2. CDR1 and CDR2 from the germline V gene are MNHEY and SMNVEV (reference sequence). The V segment lost 2 bases and the J segment 3 bases; nucleotides outside the gene matches: 7. CDR3 length: 16 residues. CDR3 residues: CASSLLISGTTDTQYF. The CDR3 region has the DNA TGTGCCAGCAGTTTACTGATTAGCGGGACGACAGATACGCAGTATTTT.

This clone was observed a single time. The CDR3 loop is CASSPGQGAKQYF. In nucleotides, the CDR3 is TGCGCCAGCAGCCCCGGACAGGGGGCAAAGCAGTACTTC. The chain joins TRBV5-1 to TRBJ2-7; TRBD1 matches 11 bases. Per germline, CDR1 SGHRS and CDR2 YFSETQ. The CDR3 is 13 residues long. Losses at the gene ends were 4 bases for V and 8 bases for J; bases not matched to a gene: 5.

The chain employs TRBV13 and TRBJ2-3; D ambiguous. The CDR3 is 11 amino acids. Germline-derived CDR1 and CDR2 are PRHDT and FYEKMQ (reference sequence). The V end was cut by 1 base, the J end by 6 bases, with 2 bases between. DNA for the CDR3: TGTGCCAGCAGCTTAGCGGATACGCAGTATTTT. This codes for CASSLADTQYF.

This rearrangement joins TRBV5-1 to TRBJ2-7; 13 bases are a match to TRBD2. Unmatched junction bases numbered 11, after V lost 4 bases and J lost 1 base. The germline V gene encodes CDR1 SGHRS and CDR2 YFSETQ. The CDR3 contains 18 residues. The CDR3, as DNA: TGCGCCAGCAGCGCCCGACTAGCGGGAGGCCCGTCGTCCTACGAGCAGTACTTC. Its translation: CASSARLAGGPSSYEQYF.

The chain has TRBV19 and TRBJ2-7; D not resolved. Trimming removed 7 bases from V and 0 bases from J, with 13 bases in between. Germline V CDR1 and CDR2: LNHDA, SQIVND (reference sequence). The CDR3 sequence is 14 residues long. The CDR3 DNA is TGTGCCAGTACTGAGACAACCTACTCCTACGAGCAGTACTTC. Translation gives CASTETTYSYEQYF.

The chain uses TRBV5-1 and TRBJ1-5; D is unresolved. V shed 5 bases and J shed 0 bases, with 12 bases lying between them. Germline V gene data show CDR1 as SGHRS and CDR2 as YFSETQ. This CDR3 region has 15 residues. This CDR3 reads CASSPGAGSNQPQHF. CDR3 DNA: TGCGCCAGCAGTCCCGGAGCGGGTAGCAATCAGCCCCAGCATTTT.

The V call is TRBV10-3, the J call TRBJ2-1, with 10 bases lining up with TRBD2. The V gene end was trimmed by 2 bases and the J gene end by 4 bases; junction bases not matched to a gene: 2. Germline V gene lookup returns CDR1 ENHRY and CDR2 SYGVKD. CDR3 length: 15 residues. DNA of the CDR3: TGTGCCATCAGTGAGACTAGCGGGAAGTACAATGAGCAGTTCTTC. Translated: CAISETSGKYNEQFF.

The chain combines TRBV18 with TRBJ1-2, with 10 bases that match TRBD1. Germline CDR1 reads KGHSH; CDR2 reads LQKENI. The CDR3 is 14 amino acids. The V segment lost 6 bases and the J segment 8 bases; nucleotides outside the gene matches: 9. CDR3 bases: TGTGCCAGCTCGCCGGACAGGGGGGTACGCGGCTACACCTTC. This translates into CASSPDRGVRGYTF.

The V and J genes are TRBV15 and TRBJ2-7; 8 nucleotides agree with TRBD1. Germline values: CDR1 LNHNV, CDR2 YYDKDF (reference sequence). V lost 4 bases, J lost 1 base, and 3 bases stayed unmatched. The CDR3 covers 14 residues. CDR3 DNA sequence: TGTGCCACCAGCACGGACAGGGAGTCCTACGAGCAGTACTTC. Its translation: CATSTDRESYEQYF.

The chain uses TRBV10-1 and TRBJ1-1; D unresolved. The ends were cut back, 0 bases at V and 11 bases at J, with 13 bases in the middle. Germline CDR1 and CDR2: WNHNN and SYGVQD (reference sequence). The CDR3 totals 13 residues. In DNA form, the CDR3 reads TGCGCCAGCAGTGAGTCGCGAGAGAGGTATGCTTTCTTT. Its protein product is CASSESRERYAFF.

The CDR3 protein is CASSVSPGNEKLFF. DNA of the CDR3: TGTGCCAGCAGCGTAAGCCCCGGGAATGAAAAACTGTTTTTT. The rearrangement links TRBV9 to TRBJ1-4; no firm D call. CDR3 length equals 14 residues. Germline loops: CDR1 SGDLS, CDR2 YYNGEE. Trimming removed 1 base from V and 5 bases from J, with 9 bases in between.

The CDR3 coding sequence is TGTGCCAGCAGCTTGAGGGGTCGAGTGAGCAACAATGAGCAGTTCTTC. Its translation: CASSLRGRVSNNEQFF. J is TRBJ2-1 and V is TRBV5-4; D is perhaps TRBD1 (5 bases). CDR1 is SGHNT, CDR2 YYREEE, per germline (reference sequence). V was shortened by 1 base and J by 5 bases, with 16 bases between the two germline ends. The CDR3 runs to 16 residues.